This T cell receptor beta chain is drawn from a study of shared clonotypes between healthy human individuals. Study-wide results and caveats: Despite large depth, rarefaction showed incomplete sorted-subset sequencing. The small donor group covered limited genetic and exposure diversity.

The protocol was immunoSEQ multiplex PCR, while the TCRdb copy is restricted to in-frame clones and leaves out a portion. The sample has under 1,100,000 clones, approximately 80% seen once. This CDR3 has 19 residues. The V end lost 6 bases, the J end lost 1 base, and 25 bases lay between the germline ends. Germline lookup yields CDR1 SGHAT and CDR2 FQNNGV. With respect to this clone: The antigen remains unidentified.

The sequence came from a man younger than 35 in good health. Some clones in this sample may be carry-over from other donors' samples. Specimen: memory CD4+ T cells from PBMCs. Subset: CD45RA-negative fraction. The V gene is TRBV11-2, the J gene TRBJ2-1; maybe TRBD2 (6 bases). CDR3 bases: TGTGCCAGCAGTGGTCCCGAAGTCTTCATAGCGGAATCCTACAATGAGCAGTTCTTC. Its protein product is CASSGPEVFIAESYNEQFF.